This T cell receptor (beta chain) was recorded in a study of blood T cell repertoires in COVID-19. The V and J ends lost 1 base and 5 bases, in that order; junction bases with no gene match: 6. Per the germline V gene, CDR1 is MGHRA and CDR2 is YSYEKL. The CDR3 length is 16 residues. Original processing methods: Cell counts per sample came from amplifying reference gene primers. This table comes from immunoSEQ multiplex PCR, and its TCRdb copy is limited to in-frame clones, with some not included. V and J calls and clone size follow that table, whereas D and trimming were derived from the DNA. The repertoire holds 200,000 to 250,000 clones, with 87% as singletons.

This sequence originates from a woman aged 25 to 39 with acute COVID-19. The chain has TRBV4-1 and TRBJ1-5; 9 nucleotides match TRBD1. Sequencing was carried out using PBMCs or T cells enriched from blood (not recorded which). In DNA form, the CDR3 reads TGCGCCAGCAGCCAAGGGGACAGGGCAGTTGATCAGCCCCAGCATTTT. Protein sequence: CASSQGDRAVDQPQHF.